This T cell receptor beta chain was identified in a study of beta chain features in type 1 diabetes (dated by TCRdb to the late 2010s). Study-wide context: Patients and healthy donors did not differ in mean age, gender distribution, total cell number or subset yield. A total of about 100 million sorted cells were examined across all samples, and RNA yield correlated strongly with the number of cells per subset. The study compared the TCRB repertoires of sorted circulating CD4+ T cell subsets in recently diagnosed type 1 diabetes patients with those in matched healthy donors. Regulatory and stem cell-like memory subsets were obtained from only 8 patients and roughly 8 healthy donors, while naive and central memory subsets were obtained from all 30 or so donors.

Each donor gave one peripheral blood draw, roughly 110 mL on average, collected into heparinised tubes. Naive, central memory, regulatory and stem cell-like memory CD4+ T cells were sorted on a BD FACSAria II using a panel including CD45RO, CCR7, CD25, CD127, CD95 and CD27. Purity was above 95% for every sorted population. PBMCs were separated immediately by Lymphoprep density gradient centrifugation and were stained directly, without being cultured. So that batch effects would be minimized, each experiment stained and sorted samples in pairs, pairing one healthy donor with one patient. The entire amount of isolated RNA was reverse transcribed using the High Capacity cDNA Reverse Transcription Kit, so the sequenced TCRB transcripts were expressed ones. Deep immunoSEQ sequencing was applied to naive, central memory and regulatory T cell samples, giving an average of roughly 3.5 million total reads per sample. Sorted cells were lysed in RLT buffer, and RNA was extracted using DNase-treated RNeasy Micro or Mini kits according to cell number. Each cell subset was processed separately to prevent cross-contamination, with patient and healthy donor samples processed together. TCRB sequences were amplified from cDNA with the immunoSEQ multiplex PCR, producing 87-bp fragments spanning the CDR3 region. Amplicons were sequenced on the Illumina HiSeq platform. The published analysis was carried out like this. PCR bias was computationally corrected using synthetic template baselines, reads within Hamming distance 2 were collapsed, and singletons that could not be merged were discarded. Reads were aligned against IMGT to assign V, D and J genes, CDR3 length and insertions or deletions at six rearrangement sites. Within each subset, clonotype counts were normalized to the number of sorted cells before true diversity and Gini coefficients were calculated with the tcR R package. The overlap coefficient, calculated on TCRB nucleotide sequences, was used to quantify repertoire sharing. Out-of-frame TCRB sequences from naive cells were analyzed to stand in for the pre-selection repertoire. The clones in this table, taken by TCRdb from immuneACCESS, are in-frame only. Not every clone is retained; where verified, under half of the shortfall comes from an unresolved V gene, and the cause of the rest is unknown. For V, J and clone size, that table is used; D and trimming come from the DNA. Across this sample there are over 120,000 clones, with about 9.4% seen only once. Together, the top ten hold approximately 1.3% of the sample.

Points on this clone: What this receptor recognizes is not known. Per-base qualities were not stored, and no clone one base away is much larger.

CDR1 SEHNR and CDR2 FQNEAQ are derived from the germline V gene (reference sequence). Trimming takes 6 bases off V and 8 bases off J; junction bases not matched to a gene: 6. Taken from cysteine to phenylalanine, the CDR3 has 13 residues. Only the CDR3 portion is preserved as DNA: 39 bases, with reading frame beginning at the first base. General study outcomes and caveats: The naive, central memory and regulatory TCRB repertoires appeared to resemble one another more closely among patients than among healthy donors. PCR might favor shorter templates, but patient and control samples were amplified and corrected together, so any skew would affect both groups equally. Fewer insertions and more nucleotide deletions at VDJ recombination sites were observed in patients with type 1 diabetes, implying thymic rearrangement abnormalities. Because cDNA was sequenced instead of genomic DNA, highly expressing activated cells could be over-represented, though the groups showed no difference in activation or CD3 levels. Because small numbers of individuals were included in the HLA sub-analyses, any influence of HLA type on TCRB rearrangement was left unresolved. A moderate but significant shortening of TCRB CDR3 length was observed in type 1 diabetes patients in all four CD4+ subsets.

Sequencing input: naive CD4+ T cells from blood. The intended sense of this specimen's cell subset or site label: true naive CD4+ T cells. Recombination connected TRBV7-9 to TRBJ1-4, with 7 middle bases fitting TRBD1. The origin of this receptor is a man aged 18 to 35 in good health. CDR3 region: CASSQQGWEKLFF. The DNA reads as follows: TGTGCCAGCAGTCAACAGGGGTGGGAAAAACTGTTTTTT.